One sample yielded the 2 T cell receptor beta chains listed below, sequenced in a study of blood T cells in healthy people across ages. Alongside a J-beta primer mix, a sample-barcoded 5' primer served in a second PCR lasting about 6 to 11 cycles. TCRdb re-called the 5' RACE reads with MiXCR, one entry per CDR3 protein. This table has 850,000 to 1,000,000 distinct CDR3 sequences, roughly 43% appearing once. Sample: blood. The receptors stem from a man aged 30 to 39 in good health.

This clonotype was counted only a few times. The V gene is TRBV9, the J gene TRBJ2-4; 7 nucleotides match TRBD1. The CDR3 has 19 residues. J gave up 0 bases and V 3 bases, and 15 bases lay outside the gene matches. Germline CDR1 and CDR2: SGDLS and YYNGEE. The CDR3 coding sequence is TGTGCCAGCAGCGCCGACGCAGGACAGGCCGTACTAGCCAAAAACATTCAGTACTTC. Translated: CASSADAGQAVLAKNIQYF. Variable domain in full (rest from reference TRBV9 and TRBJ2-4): DSGVTQTPKHLITATGQRVTLRCSPRSGDLSVYWYQQSLDQGLQFLIQYYNGEERAKGNILERFSAQQFPDLHSELNLSSLELGDSALYFCASSADAGQAVLAKNIQYFGAGTRLSVL.

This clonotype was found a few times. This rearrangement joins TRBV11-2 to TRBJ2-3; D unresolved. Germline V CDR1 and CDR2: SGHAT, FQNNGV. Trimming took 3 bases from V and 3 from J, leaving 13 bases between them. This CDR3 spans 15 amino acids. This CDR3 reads CASSLVRLPTDTQYF. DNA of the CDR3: TGTGCCAGCAGCTTGGTTCGACTTCCTACAGATACGCAGTATTTT.